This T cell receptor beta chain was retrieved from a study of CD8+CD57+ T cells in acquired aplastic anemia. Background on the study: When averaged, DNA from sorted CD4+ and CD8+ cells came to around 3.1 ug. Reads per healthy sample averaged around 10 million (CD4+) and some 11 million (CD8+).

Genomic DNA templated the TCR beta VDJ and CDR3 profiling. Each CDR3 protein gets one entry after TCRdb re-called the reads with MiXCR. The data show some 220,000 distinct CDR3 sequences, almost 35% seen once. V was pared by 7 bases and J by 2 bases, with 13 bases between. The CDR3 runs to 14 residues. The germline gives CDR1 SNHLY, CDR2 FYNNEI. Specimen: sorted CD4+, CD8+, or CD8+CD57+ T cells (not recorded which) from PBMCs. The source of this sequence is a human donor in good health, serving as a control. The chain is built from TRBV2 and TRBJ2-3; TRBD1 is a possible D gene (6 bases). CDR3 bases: TGTGCCAGCATCTCCCAGGGGATCACAGATACGCAGTATTTT. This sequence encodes CASISQGITDTQYF.